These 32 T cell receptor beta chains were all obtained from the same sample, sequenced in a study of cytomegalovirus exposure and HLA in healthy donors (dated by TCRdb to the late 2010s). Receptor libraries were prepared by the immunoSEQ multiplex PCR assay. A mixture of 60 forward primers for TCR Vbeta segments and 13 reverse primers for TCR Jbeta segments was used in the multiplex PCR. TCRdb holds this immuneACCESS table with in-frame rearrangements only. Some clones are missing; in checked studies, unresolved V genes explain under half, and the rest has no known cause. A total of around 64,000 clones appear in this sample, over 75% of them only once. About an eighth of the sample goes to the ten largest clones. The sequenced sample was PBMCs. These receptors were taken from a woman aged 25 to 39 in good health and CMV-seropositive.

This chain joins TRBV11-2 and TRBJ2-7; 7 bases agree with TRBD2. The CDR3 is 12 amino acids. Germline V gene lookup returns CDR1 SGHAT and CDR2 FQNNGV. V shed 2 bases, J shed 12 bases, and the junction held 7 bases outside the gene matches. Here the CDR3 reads CASSLSGEWRYF. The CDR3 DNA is TGTGCCAGCAGCTTAAGCGGGGAGTGGCGGTACTTC. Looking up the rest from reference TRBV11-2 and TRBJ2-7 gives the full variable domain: EAGVAQSPRYKIIEKRQSVAFWCNPISGHATLYWYQQILGQGPKLLIQFQNNGVVDDSQLPKDRFSAERLKGVDSTLKIQPAKLEDSAVYLCASSLSGEWRYFGPGTRLTVT.

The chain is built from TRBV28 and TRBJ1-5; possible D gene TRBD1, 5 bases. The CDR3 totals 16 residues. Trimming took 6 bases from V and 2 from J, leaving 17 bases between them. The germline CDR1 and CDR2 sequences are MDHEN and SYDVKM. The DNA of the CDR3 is TGTGCCAGCAGCCCGGGGGGAGGGTGGGGCAATCAGCCCCAGCATTTT. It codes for CASSPGGGWGNQPQHF.

The CDR3, as DNA: TGTGCCAGCAGTTTTTTGGACAGCCCCGGCGAGCAGTACTTC. This codes for CASSFLDSPGEQYF. This chain connects TRBV27 to TRBJ2-7; weak D call: TRBD1 (6 bases). V was shortened by 3 bases and J by 6 bases, with 15 bases between the two germline ends. This CDR3 is built from 14 residues. Germline CDR1 MNHEY, CDR2 SMNVEV (reference sequence).

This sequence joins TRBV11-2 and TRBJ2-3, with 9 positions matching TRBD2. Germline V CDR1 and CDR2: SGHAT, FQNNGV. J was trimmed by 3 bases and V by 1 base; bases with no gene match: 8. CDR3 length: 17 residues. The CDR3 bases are TGTGCCAGCAGCTTAGGGGCGGGAGGGTTGGTAACAGATACGCAGTATTTT. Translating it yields CASSLGAGGLVTDTQYF.

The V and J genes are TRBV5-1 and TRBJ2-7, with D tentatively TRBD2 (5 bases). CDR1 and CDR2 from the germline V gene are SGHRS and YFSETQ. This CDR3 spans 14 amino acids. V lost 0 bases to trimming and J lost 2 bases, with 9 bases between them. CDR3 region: CASSLGGVTYEQYF. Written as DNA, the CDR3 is TGCGCCAGCAGCTTGGGGGGAGTCACCTACGAGCAGTACTTC.

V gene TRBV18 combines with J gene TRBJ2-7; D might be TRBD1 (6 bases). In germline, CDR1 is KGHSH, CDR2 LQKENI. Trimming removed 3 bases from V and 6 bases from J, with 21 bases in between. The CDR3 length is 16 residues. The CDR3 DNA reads TGTGCCAGCTCACCCGGACGGACAGCCTCCATCCGCGAGCAGTACTTC. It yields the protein CASSPGRTASIREQYF.

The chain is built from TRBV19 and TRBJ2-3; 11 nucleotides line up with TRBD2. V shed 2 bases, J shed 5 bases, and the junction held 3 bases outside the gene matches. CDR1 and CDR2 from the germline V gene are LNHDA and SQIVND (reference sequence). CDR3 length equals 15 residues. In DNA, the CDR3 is TGTGCCAGTAGTATAACTAGCGGGAGTATAGATACGCAGTATTTT. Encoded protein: CASSITSGSIDTQYF.

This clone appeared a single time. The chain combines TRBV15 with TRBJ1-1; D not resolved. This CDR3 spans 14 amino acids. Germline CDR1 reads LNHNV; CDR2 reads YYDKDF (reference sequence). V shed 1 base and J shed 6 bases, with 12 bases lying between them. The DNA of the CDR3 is TGTGCCACCAGCAGAGCGGGAAGGGAGGCTGAAGCTTTCTTT. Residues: CATSRAGREAEAFF.

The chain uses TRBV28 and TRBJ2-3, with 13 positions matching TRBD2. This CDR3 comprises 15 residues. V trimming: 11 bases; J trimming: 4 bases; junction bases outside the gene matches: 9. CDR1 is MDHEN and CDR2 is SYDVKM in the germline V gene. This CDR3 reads CASLTSGRVADTQYF. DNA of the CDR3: TGTGCCTCGCTAACTAGCGGGAGGGTAGCAGATACGCAGTATTTT.

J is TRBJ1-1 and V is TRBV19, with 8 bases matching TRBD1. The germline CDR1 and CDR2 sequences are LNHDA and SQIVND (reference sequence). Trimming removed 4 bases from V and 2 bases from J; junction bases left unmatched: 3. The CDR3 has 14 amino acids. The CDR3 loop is CASSNRGGNTEAFF. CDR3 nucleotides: TGTGCCAGTAGTAACAGGGGGGGTAACACTGAAGCTTTCTTT.

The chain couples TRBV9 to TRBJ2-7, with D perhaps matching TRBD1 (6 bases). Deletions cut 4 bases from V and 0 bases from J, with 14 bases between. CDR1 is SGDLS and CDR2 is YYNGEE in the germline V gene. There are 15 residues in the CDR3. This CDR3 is CASSPGQRVSYEQYF. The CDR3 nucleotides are TGTGCCAGCAGCCCTGGACAGAGGGTCTCCTACGAGCAGTACTTC.

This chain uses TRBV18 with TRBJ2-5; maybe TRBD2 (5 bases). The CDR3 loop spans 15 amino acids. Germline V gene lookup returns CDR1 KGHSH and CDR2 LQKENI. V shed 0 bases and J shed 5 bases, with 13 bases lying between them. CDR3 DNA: TGTGCCAGCTCACCACCGTCGGGGTTGAAGGAGACCCAGTACTTC. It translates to CASSPPSGLKETQYF.

DNA for the CDR3: TGTGCCAGCAGCTTGGCCCCGGGAGACACCTACGAGCAGTACTTC. Translating gives CASSLAPGDTYEQYF. This chain joins TRBV5-6 and TRBJ2-7; tentatively, D is TRBD2 (6 bases). In germline, CDR1 is SGHDT, CDR2 YYEEEE. This CDR3 is built from 15 residues. Trimming left V 0 bases short and J 2 bases short, with 12 bases between.

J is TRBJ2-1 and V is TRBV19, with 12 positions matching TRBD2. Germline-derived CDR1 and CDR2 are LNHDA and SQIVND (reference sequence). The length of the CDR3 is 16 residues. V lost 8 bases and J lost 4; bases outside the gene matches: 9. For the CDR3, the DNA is TGTGCCAGTGTCCAACCGACTAGCGGGAGATACAATGAGCAGTTCTTC. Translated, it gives CASVQPTSGRYNEQFF. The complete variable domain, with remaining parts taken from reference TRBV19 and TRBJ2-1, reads DGGITQSPKYLFRKEGQNVTLSCEQNLNHDAMYWYRQDPGQGLRLIYYSQIVNDFQKGDIAEGYSVSREKKESFPLTVTSAQKNPTAFYLCASVQPTSGRYNEQFFGPGTRLTVL.

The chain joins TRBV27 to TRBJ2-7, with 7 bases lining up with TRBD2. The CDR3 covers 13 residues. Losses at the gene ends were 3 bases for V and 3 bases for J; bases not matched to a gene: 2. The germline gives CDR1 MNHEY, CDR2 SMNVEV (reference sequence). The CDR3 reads CASSFGGIYEQYF. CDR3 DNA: TGTGCCAGCAGTTTCGGGGGGATCTACGAGCAGTACTTC.

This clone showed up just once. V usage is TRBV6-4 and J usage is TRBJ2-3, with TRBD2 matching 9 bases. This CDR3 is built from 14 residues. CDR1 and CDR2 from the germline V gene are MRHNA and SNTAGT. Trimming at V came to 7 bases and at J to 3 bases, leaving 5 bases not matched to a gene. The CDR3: CASITSGRTDTQYF. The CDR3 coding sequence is TGTGCCAGCATTACTAGCGGGCGGACAGATACGCAGTATTTT.

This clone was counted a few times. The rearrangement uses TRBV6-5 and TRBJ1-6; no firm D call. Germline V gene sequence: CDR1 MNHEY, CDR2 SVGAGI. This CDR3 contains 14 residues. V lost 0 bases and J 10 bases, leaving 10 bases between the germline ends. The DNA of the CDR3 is TGTGCCAGCAGTTACTCGAGGGAACGCTCACCCCTCCACTTT. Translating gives CASSYSRERSPLHF.

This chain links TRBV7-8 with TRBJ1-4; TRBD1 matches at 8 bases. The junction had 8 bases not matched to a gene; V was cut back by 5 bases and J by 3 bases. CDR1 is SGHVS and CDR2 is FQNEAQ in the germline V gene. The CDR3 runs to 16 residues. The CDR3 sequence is CASSPDRGLANEKLFF. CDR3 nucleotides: TGTGCCAGCAGCCCAGACAGGGGTTTGGCTAATGAAAAACTGTTTTTT.

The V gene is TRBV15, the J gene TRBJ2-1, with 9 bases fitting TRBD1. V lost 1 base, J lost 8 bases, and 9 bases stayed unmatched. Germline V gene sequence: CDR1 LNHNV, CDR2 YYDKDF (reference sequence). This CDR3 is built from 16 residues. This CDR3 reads CATSRGGTGLGDEQFF. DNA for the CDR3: TGTGCCACCAGCAGAGGAGGGACAGGGTTGGGGGATGAGCAGTTCTTC. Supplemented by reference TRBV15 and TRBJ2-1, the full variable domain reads DAMVIQNPRYQVTQFGKPVTLSCSQTLNHNVMYWYQQKSSQAPKLLFHYYDKDFNNEADTPDNFQSRRPNTSFCFLDIRSPGLGDTAMYLCATSRGGTGLGDEQFFGPGTRLTVL.

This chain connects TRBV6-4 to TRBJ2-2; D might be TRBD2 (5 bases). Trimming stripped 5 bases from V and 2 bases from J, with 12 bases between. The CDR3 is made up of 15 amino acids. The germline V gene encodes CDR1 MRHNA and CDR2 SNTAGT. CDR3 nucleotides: TGTGCCAGCAGTCCGGTGACGGGAAACACCGGGGAGCTGTTTTTT. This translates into CASSPVTGNTGELFF.

CDR3 protein: CASSRPGQEIYEQYF. CDR3 DNA: TGTGCCAGCAGCCGACCGGGACAGGAGATATACGAGCAGTACTTC. This chain links TRBV11-2 with TRBJ2-7; 8 bases agree with TRBD1. This CDR3 is built from 15 residues. Germline V CDR1 and CDR2: SGHAT, FQNNGV. Unmatched junction bases numbered 10, after V lost 5 bases and J lost 4 bases.

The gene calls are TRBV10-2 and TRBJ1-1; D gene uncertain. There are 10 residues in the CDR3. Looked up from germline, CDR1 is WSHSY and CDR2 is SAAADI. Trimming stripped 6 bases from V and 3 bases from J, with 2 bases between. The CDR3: CASSDTEAFF. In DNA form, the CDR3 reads TGCGCCAGCAGCGACACTGAAGCTTTCTTT.

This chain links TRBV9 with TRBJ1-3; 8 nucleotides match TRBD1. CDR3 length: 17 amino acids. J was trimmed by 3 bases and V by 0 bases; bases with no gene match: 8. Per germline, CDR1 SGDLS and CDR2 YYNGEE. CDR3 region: CASSVATGQGDGNTIYF. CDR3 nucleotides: TGTGCCAGCAGCGTAGCTACAGGACAGGGAGATGGAAACACCATATATTTT.

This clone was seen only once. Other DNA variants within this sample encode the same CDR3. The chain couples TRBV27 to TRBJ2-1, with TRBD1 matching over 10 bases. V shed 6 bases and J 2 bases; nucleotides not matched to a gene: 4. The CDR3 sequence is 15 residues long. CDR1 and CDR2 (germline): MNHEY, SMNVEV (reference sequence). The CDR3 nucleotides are TGTGCCAGCAGGCCGGGGACAGGGGCCTACAATGAGCAGTTCTTC. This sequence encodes CASRPGTGAYNEQFF.

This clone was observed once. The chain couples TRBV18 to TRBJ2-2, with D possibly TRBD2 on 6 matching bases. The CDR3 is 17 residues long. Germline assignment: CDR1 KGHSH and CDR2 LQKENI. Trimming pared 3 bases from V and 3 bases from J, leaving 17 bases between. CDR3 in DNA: TGTGCCAGCTCACCCTTCTCGTCTAGCGAACACACCGGGGAGCTGTTTTTT. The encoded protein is CASSPFSSSEHTGELFF.

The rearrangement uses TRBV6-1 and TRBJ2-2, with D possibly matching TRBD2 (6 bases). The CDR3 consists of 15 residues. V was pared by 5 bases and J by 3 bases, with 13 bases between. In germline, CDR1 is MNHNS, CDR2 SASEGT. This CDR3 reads CASSSGTRHTGELFF. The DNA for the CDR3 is TGTGCCAGCAGTTCCGGGACTCGACACACCGGGGAGCTGTTTTTT.

CDR3 coding DNA: TGTGCCGCCAGCCCAACGCGGGAGTCCCCCGAGCAGTACTTC. This translates into CAASPTRESPEQYF. J is TRBJ2-7 and V is TRBV10-3, with TRBD2 matching 7 bases. Germline CDR1 reads ENHRY; CDR2 reads SYGVKD. This CDR3 is 14 amino acids long. The V gene end was trimmed by 11 bases and the J gene end by 6 bases; junction bases not matched to a gene: 16.

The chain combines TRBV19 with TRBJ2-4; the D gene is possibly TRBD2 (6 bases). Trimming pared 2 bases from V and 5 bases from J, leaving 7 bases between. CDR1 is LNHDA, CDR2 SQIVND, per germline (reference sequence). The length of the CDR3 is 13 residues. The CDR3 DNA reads TGTGCCAGTAGTATAATAGCGGAAAACATTCAGTACTTC. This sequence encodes CASSIIAENIQYF.

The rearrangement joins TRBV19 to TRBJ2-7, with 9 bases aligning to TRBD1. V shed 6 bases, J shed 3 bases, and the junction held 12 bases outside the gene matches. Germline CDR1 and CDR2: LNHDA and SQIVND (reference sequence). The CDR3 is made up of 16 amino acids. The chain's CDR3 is CASSRGTGKSFYEQYF. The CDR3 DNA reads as TGTGCCAGTAGCCGCGGGACAGGGAAGAGCTTCTACGAGCAGTACTTC.

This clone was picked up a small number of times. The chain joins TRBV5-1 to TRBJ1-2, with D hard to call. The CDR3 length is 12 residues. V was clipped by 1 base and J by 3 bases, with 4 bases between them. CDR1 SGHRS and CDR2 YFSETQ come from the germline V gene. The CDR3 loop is CASSLPDYGYTF. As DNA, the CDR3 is TGCGCCAGCAGCTTGCCTGACTATGGCTACACCTTC.

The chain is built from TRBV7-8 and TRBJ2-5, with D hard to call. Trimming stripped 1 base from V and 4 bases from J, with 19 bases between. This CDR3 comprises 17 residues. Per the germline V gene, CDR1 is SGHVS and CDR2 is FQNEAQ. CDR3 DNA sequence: TGTGCCAGCAGCTTAGTTGGGTTGTATGCGGCCGGAGAGACCCAGTACTTC. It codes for CASSLVGLYAAGETQYF.

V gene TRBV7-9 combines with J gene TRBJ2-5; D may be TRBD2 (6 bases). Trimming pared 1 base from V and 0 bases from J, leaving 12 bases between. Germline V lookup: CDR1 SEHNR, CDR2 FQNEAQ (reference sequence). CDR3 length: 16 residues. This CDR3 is CASSLGGSGNQETQYF. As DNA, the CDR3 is TGTGCCAGCAGCTTAGGTGGTAGCGGAAACCAAGAGACCCAGTACTTC. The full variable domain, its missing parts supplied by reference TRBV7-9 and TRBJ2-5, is DTGVSQNPRHKITKRGQNVTFRCDPISEHNRLYWYRQTLGQGPEFLTYFQNEAQLEKSRLLSDRFSAERPKGSFSTLEIQRTEQGDSAMYLCASSLGGSGNQETQYFGPGTRLLVL.